These 11 T cell receptor beta chains came from one sample sequenced in a study of shared clonotypes between healthy human individuals. Generated by immunoSEQ multiplex PCR, the TCRdb table keeps only in-frame clones and is missing some. This sample carries millions of clones, approximately 94% of them seen once, and the ten largest clones take 0.11% to 0.15%. Sequenced: naive CD4+ T cells sorted from blood. Sample subset: CD45RA+ positively selected. Receptors were obtained from a man between 18 and 29 years old in good health.

The gene calls are TRBV5-1 and TRBJ1-3, with no clear D. The CDR3 contains 13 residues. V lost 4 bases and J lost 2, with 7 bases in between. Germline assignment: CDR1 SGHRS and CDR2 YFSETQ. CDR3 sequence reads: CASSADPGNTIYF. For the CDR3, the DNA is TGCGCCAGCAGCGCGGACCCTGGAAACACCATATATTTT.

This sequence joins TRBV30 and TRBJ2-2, with 14 bases that match TRBD2. V was pared by 4 bases and J by 4 bases, with 11 bases of the junction left unmatched. CDR1 and CDR2 (germline): GTSNPN, SVGIG (reference sequence). The CDR3 consists of 18 residues. The CDR3 region has the DNA TGTGCCTGGAAACCCCTACGGACTAGCGGGAGGAGCACCGGGGAGCTGTTTTTT. This gives the protein CAWKPLRTSGRSTGELFF.

The V gene is TRBV5-4, the J gene TRBJ1-3; D might be TRBD1 (5 bases). This CDR3 is built from 15 residues. Germline V gives CDR1 SGHNT, CDR2 YYREEE (reference sequence). With 4 bases removed from V and 3 bases from J, the gap between germline ends came to 14 bases. The CDR3 DNA is TGTGCCAGCAGCCGGGGGGTCAGGGATGGAAACACCATATATTTT. Translated: CASSRGVRDGNTIYF.

This clone was seen just once. V is TRBV5-6 and J is TRBJ1-2; the match to TRBD1 covers 7 bases. Germline V lookup: CDR1 SGHDT, CDR2 YYEEEE. The CDR3 runs to 14 residues. After removal of 0 bases from V and 5 bases from J, the junction contained 4 bases not matched to a gene. DNA for the CDR3: TGTGCCAGCAGCTTGGTAGGGGGCGGATATGGCTACACCTTC. It translates to CASSLVGGGYGYTF.

The V and J genes are TRBV21-1 and TRBJ2-3; the DNA was not used to check the table's D call, TRBD2. TRBV21-1 is assigned pseudogene status. There are 16 residues in the CDR3. The CDR3: CASTVSRAGNSDTQYF. DNA for the CDR3: TGTGCCAGCACCGTTAGCAGGGCGGGAAATTCCGATACGCAGTATTTT.

The V gene is TRBV10-3, the J gene TRBJ2-5, with TRBD1 matching 8 bases. The assigned J gene may be wrong: the sequence end matches TRBJ2-7 better. The germline CDR1 and CDR2 sequences are ENHRY and SYGVKD. The CDR3 runs to 14 residues. This CDR3 is CAISVDRGRFEQYF. The CDR3 DNA is TGTGCCATCAGTGTTGACAGGGGACGATTCGAGCAGTACTTC.

On this clone itself: A junction boundary mismatches the germline segment, possibly from a read error. The rearrangement links TRBV6-1 to TRBJ2-2; D may be TRBD2 (6 bases). Germline CDR1 is MNHNS and CDR2 is SASEGT. The CDR3 covers 14 residues. CDR3 nucleotides: TGTGCCATCAGTGGCGGGGTGAACACCGGGGAGCTGTTTTTT. It specifies CAISGGVNTGELFF.

This chain connects TRBV25-1 to TRBJ2-2; TRBD1 is a possible D gene (5 bases). Germline V gene lookup returns CDR1 MGHDK and CDR2 SYGVNS. The length of the CDR3 is 16 residues. V was cut by 4 bases and J by 2 bases, with 14 bases left in between. The CDR3 DNA reads as TGTGCCAGCAGTGGAGCAGGGCCTCAAAACACCGGGGAGCTGTTTTTT. Residues: CASSGAGPQNTGELFF.

The J gene is TRBJ2-3, the V gene TRBV30; 13 nucleotides line up with TRBD2. Germline CDR1 reads GTSNPN; CDR2 reads SVGIG (reference sequence). Trimming took 4 bases from V and 6 from J; bases not matched to a gene: 7. The CDR3 sequence is 15 residues long. CDR3 sequence reads: CAWTFGTSGKDTQYF. As DNA, the CDR3 is TGTGCCTGGACCTTTGGGACTAGCGGGAAGGATACGCAGTATTTT.

A few counts support this clone. This sequence joins TRBV6-6 and TRBJ2-3; TRBD2 aligns across 8 bases. After removal of 4 bases from V and 0 bases from J, the junction contained 3 bases not matched to a gene. CDR3 length: 15 amino acids. Germline V gene sequence: CDR1 MNHNY, CDR2 SVGAGI (reference sequence). CDR3 sequence: CASSLGLVSTDTQYF. DNA of the CDR3: TGTGCCAGCAGTTTGGGACTAGTCAGCACAGATACGCAGTATTTT.

The rearrangement links TRBV6-1 to TRBJ1-2; D perhaps matches TRBD1 (5 bases). CDR3 length: 13 residues. V lost 4 bases and J 1 base, leaving 7 bases between the germline ends. The germline V gene has CDR1 MNHNS and CDR2 SASEGT. CDR3 sequence (DNA): TGTGCCAGCAGTGGGACATTTAACTATGGCTACACCTTC. Protein: CASSGTFNYGYTF.